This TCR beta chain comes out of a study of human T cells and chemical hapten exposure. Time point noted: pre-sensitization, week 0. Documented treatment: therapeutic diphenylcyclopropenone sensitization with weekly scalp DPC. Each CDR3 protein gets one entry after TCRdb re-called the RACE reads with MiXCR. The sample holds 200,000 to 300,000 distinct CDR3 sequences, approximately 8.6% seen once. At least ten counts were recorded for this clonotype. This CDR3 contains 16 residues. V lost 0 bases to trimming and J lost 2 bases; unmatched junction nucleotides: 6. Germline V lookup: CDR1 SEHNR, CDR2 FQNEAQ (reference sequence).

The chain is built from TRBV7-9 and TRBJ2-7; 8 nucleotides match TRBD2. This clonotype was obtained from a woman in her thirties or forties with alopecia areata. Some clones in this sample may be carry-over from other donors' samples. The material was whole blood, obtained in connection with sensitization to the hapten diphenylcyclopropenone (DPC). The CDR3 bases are TGTGCCAGCAGCTTAGCGGTCCTAGCGGGCCCCTACGAGCAGTACTTC. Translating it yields CASSLAVLAGPYEQYF.